This T cell receptor (beta chain) comes out of a study of T cells in Graves' hyperthyroidism and ophthalmopathy (dated by TCRdb to the late 2010s). Regarding the research as a whole: Peripheral blood was collected at initial diagnosis, before any treatment. Prospective prediction of ophthalmopathy was tested in an independent validation cohort of 18 to 20 hyperthyroidism patients and roughly 16 patients who later progressed to ophthalmopathy. Once sampling was done, hyperthyroidism patients were given methimazole at a starting dose of 30 mg daily, whereas ophthalmopathy patients were given high-dose intravenous methylprednisolone. According to the paper, TCR Vbeta CDR3 sequencing was carried out on 135 peripheral blood samples, which came from fewer than 50 ophthalmopathy, under 80 hyperthyroidism and approximately 17 progressor patients. TCR V-J signatures able to tell the groups apart were searched for in a discovery cohort of 90 to 100 patients, of whom 40 to 45 had Graves' ophthalmopathy and around 56 had stable Graves' hyperthyroidism. The 100 or so discovery patients were divided at random into training and test sets in a 7:3 ratio. In roughly six Graves' hyperthyroidism patients, the study also compared T-cell repertoires from thyroid tissue with T-cell repertoires from blood. The investigation overall reported the following: No statistical method was used to fix the sample size in advance, and group allocation was not hidden from the investigators. A model built on a 13 V-J signature distinguished ophthalmopathy from stable hyperthyroidism, reaching 85% to 90% sensitivity and under 84% specificity in cross-validation and 80%/75% in testing. In validation, the model predicted progression to ophthalmopathy with just under 71% sensitivity and 72% to 75% specificity, a median of roughly seven months before onset. Most expanded thyroid clonotypes (frequency above 0.001) were also found in blood, which suggests that blood repertoires may mirror thyroid immune responses.

Graves' hyperthyroidism was defined as stable when no progression to ophthalmopathy occurred over 18 months of follow-up. Hyperthyroidism patients were aged 18 to 65 years and newly diagnosed, with disease duration of less than 2 months. Exclusion was applied to patients with uncontrolled infections, other autoimmune diseases, pregnancy or lactation. Clinical symptoms, serum thyroxine and TRAb, thyroid ultrasound, and orbital computed tomography formed the basis for the diagnoses. Ficoll-Paque density gradient centrifugation was used to isolate PBMCs from around 10 ml of fresh peripheral blood. Trizol reagent was used to extract total RNA, and RNA quality was then checked on an Agilent 2100 Bioanalyzer. This clonotype has ten or more counts. The antigen it binds to is not known. It has no much larger one-base neighbor in the sample; base qualities were not kept. The TCR beta CDR3 regions were amplified from the RNA transcripts. The first round of RT-PCR for the TCR CDR3 was performed with the HTBI primer set and the Qiagen OneStep RT-PCR kit. Libraries were constructed in a second round of multiplex PCR, after which size selection and purification were carried out. Paired-end sequencing of the libraries was performed with 100 bp reads on an Illumina HiSeq2000. Regarding the original processing steps: Raw data were processed with SOAPnuke, discarding reads with adapters, uncalled bases, mean Phred below 15, or no exact constant-primer or identifier match. COPE v1.2.5 was used to merge the high-quality paired reads, and each unique nucleotide sequence was defined as a clonotype. Clonotypes were aligned to IMGT TRBV, TRBD and TRBJ reference segments using MiTCR v1.1. The analysis included only V-J combinations with a frequency above 0.0001, which together covered roughly 99% of the repertoires. The TCS score was defined as the ratio of F50 (clonal expansion) to E x V (chaos), calculated using BLOSUM62-based TCRdist between CDR3 peptides within each V-J. Welch's t-statistics and random forest reduced around 510 V-J features to 13, which were used in a naive Bayes classifier (R e1071). The public reads were run again by TCRdb, first through fastp at Q25 and then through MiXCR, and only productive beta chains were kept. Rows matching on CDR3 protein sequence are summarized as one entry with the most common DNA and genes. TCRdb, rather than the study authors, made the V and J calls. For this sample there are about 360,000 distinct CDR3 sequences; approximately 13% appear just once. The ten biggest clones cover over 8.5% of the sample.

Taken from cysteine to phenylalanine, the CDR3 has 16 residues. The kept DNA is CDR3 alone, 48 bases in frame from the first base. Clipping removes 5 bases from V and 8 bases from J, with 18 as the unmatched junction base count. CDR1 DFQATT and CDR2 SNEGSKA were looked up in the germline V gene (reference sequence). The sample comprised blood. This TCR came from a woman aged 18-29 years with Graves' hyperthyroidism. This receptor chain uses TRBV20-1 and TRBJ2-1; 7 central nucleotides agree with TRBD2. The CDR3 reads CSAAIQRAGPADEQFF. The DNA is TGCAGTGCTGCTATCCAACGAGCGGGACCGGCAGATGAGCAGTTCTTC.